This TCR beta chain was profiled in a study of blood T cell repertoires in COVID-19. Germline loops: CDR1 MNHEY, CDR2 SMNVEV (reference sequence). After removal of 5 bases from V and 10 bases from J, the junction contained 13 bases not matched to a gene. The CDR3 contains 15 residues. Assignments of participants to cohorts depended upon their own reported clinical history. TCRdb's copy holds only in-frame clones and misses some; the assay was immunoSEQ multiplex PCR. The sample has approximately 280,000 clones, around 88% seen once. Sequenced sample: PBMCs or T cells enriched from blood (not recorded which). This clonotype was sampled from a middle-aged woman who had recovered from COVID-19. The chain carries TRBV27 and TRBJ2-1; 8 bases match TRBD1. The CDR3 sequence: CASSPQGAGAREQFF. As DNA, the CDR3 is TGTGCCAGCAGTCCGCAGGGGGCTGGGGCGCGAGAGCAGTTCTTC.